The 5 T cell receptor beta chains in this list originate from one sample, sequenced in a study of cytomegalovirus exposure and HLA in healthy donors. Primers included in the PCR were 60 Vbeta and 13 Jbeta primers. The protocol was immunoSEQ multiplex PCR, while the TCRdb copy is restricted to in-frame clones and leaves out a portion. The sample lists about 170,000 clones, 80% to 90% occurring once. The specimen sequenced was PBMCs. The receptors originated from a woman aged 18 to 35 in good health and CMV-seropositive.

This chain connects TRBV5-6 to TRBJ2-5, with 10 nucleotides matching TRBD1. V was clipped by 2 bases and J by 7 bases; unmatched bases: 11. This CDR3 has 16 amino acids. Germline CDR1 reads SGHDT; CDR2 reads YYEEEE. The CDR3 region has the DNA TGTGCCAGCAGCTTAGATGGACAGGGGGTTTTGAGGACCCAGTACTTC. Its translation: CASSLDGQGVLRTQYF.

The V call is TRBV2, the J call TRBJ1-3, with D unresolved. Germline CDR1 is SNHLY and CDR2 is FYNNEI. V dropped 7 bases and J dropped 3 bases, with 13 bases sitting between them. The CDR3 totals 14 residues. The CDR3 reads CASIANRGGNTIYF. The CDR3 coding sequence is TGTGCCAGCATTGCCAATCGCGGTGGAAACACCATATATTTT. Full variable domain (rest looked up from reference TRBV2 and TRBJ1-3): EPEVTQTPSHQVTQMGQEVILRCVPISNHLYFYWYRQILGQKVEFLVSFYNNEISEKSEIFDDQFSVERPDGSNFTLKIRSTKLEDSAMYFCASIANRGGNTIYFGEGSWLTVV.

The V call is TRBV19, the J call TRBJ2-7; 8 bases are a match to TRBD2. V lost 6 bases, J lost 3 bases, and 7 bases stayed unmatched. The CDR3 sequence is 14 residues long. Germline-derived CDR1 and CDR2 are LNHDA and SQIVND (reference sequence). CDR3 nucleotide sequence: TGTGCCAGTAGCACCCCCGGGACTAGCTACGAGCAGTACTTC. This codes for CASSTPGTSYEQYF. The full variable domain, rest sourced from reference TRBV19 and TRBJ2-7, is DGGITQSPKYLFRKEGQNVTLSCEQNLNHDAMYWYRQDPGQGLRLIYYSQIVNDFQKGDIAEGYSVSREKKESFPLTVTSAQKNPTAFYLCASSTPGTSYEQYFGPGTRLTVT.

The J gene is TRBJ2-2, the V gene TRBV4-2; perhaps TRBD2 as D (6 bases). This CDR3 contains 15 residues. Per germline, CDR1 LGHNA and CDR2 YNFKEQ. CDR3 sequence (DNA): TGTGCTACCTCCCGTGGAGGGCTCAACACCGGGGAGCTGTTTTTT. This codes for CATSRGGLNTGELFF.

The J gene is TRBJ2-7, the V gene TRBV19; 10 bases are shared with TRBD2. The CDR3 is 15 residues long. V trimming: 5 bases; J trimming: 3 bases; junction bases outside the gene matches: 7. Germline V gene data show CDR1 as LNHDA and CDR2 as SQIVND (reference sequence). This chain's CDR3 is CASSVASGGLYEQYF. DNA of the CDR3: TGTGCCAGTAGTGTTGCTAGCGGGGGACTCTACGAGCAGTACTTC.